The rows below give T cell receptor beta chains drawn from one sample of a study of tumor-infiltrating lymphocytes in oesophageal squamous cell carcinoma. TCRdb reprocessed the PCR reads via MiXCR and lists one record per CDR3 protein. The sample carries 5,500 to 6,500 distinct CDR3 sequences, roughly 15% recorded once. The sequenced sample consisted of normal esophageal tissue next to the tumor. The receptor source for this set is a male donor with esophageal squamous cell carcinoma. Each CDR3 is given with its conserved first and last residue. D genes are given only for firm matches.

D gene | J gene | V gene | CDR3 protein
TRBD1 | TRBJ2-1 | TRBV2 | CASLYDRGREQFF
NA | TRBJ1-4 | TRBV6-1 | CASSSTMGATNEKLFF
NA | TRBJ1-1 | TRBV10-1 | CASIPGGEGMNTEAFF
NA | TRBJ2-3 | TRBV2 | CASSYEPDTQYF
NA | TRBJ1-2 | TRBV5-1 | CASSSGGHGYTF
TRBD1 | TRBJ1-3 | TRBV5-1 | CASSSTGQAHSGNTIYF
TRBD1 | TRBJ1-4 | TRBV18 | CASSARGRSSGTNEKLFF
NA | TRBJ1-1 | TRBV12-3/TRBV12-4 | CASSFLVQGNTEAFF
TRBD2 | TRBJ2-3 | TRBV6-2/TRBV6-3 | CASSYSGGATDTQYF
TRBD2 | TRBJ2-2 | TRBV11-3 | CASSFSASGTGELFF
NA | TRBJ2-6 | TRBV7-3 | CASEIRFIGGRLERLHLRF
TRBD1 | TRBJ2-2 | TRBV5-8 | CASSPDRGGTGELFF
TRBD2 | TRBJ2-3 | TRBV12-3/TRBV12-4 | CASTLAGGLTDTQYF
NA | TRBJ1-1 | TRBV7-9 | CASSARDSKGAFF
NA | TRBJ2-5 | TRBV5-1 | CASSLGAGLLGETQYF
NA | NA | TRBV7-1 | CASSAQPGEETQYF
TRBD1 | NA | TRBV4-2 | CASSPQGDRDEQFF
TRBD1 | TRBJ1-5 | TRBV7-8 | CASSLNRGQVNQPQHF
NA | TRBJ2-3 | TRBV28 | CASREEDTQYF
NA | TRBJ1-1 | TRBV6-6 | CASGVNRVAEGFF
TRBD2 | NA | TRBV15 | CATSRDKVRLAGGNEQYF
NA | TRBJ1-1 | TRBV2 | CASSGSQITEAFF
NA | TRBJ1-1 | TRBV6-6 | CASSYSDSLTEAFF
NA | TRBJ1-1 | TRBV2 | CASNRGFKYTEAFF
NA | TRBJ1-3 | TRBV5-1 | CASSLSLTGNTIYF
NA | TRBJ1-1 | TRBV7-9 | CASSFGVRGTEAFF
NA | TRBJ2-1 | TRBV7-2 | CASSLESRGPPNEQFF
NA | TRBJ1-4 | TRBV7-4 | CASSFGAGIHEKLYF
NA | TRBJ1-1 | TRBV5-5 | CASSLEQGRNTEAFF
TRBD1 | TRBJ2-2 | TRBV27 | CASSSDRQELFF
TRBD1 | TRBJ2-5 | TRBV24-1 | CATSDPRDRGLIETQYF
NA | TRBJ1-1 | TRBV10-1 | CASRSTERTEAFF
NA | TRBJ1-3 | TRBV19 | CASSVTPLDTIYF
NA | TRBJ2-3 | TRBV5-1 | CASSLSQRTDTQYF
TRBD1 | TRBJ2-3 | TRBV4-2 | CASSQGGTGAGDTQYF
NA | TRBJ2-3 | TRBV6-1 | CASSLSRADTQYF
NA | TRBJ1-1 | TRBV7-9 | CASSFMLGWAFF
NA | TRBJ2-5 | TRBV3-1 | CASSLMGEETQYF
TRBD1 | NA | TRBV29-1 | CSVERDRGSGYTF
NA | TRBJ1-1 | TRBV7-9 | CASSQPPGTPLNTEAFF
TRBD1 | TRBJ2-5 | TRBV10-3 | CAIAPGQGARETQYF
NA | TRBJ1-1 | TRBV6-4 | CASSVDSHTEAFF
TRBD2 | TRBJ2-4 | TRBV5-5 | CASSRQGSGGEKNIQYF
TRBD2 | TRBJ2-5 | TRBV5-4 | CASRRLAGGGTQETQYF
NA | TRBJ1-5 | TRBV6-1 | CASQEQGYNQPQHF
NA | TRBJ1-6 | TRBV11-2 | CASSPQSSCNSPLHF
NA | TRBJ2-6 | TRBV7-3 | CASSLGPRPGANVLTF
NA | TRBJ1-2 | TRBV25-1 | CASSSRSYGYTF
NA | TRBJ1-5 | TRBV19 | CASSRTGTHQHF
NA | TRBJ2-7 | TRBV4-1 | CASSQDGNYMNERFF
NA | TRBJ2-4 | TRBV6-6 | CASSYIGGSIQYF
TRBD1 | TRBJ1-2 | TRBV7-2 | CASSAPTGVYYGYTF
NA | TRBJ1-1 | TRBV7-3 | CASSLGGPYEAFF
NA | TRBJ2-4 | TRBV5-4 | CASSSLDGNIQYF
NA | TRBJ2-5 | TRBV7-3 | CASQGKVPAGWLHLRF
NA | TRBJ2-6 | TRBV6-1 | CASRFNIILRGVLTF
TRBD2 | TRBJ2-3 | TRBV5-1 | CASSLGTSFGTDTQYF
NA | TRBJ2-5 | TRBV11-2 | CASTPRETQYF
NA | TRBJ2-7 | TRBV29-1 | CSVAYIGGEQYF
NA | NA | TRBV6-1 | CASSGKGAEQYF